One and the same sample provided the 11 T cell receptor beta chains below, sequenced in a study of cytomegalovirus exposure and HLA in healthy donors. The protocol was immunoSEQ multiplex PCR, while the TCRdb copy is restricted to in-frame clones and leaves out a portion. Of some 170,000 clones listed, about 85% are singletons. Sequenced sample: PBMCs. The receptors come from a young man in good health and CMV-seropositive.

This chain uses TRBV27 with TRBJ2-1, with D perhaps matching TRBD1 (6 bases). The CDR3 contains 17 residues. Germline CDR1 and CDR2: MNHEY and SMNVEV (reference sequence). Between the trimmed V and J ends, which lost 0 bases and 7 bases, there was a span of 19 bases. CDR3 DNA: TGTGCCAGCAGTTTATCTGTGGGGGCCTTCCGTGGGAATGAGCAGTTCTTC. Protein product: CASSLSVGAFRGNEQFF.

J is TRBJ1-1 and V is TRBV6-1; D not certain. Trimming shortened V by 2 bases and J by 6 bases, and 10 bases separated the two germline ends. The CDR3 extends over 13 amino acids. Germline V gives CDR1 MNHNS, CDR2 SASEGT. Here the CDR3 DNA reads TGTGCCAGCAGTGAATTTAGGGAGTCTGAAGCTTTCTTT. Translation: CASSEFRESEAFF.

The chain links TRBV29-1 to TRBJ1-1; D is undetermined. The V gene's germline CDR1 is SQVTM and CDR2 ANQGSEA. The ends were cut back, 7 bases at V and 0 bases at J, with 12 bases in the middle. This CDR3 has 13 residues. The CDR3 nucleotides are TGCAGCGCGCGAAAGGAGATGAACACTGAAGCTTTCTTT. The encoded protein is CSARKEMNTEAFF. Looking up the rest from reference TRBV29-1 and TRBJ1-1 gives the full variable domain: SAVISQKPSRDICQRGTSLTIQCQVDSQVTMMFWYRQQPGQSLTLIATANQGSEATYESGFVIDKFPISRPNLTFSTLTVSNMSPEDSSIYLCSARKEMNTEAFFGQGTRLTVV.

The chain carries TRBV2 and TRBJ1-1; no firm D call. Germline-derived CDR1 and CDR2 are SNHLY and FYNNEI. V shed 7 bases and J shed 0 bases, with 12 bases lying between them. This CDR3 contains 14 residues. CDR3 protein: CASIWSVLNTEAFF. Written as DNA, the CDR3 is TGTGCCAGCATATGGTCAGTTCTGAACACTGAAGCTTTCTTT.

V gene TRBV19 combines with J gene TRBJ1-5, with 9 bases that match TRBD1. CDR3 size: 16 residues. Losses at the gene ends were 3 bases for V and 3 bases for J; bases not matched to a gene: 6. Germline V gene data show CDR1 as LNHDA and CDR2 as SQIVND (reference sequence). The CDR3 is CASSILGQGSNQPQHF. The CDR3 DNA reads TGTGCCAGTAGTATTCTGGGACAGGGCTCCAATCAGCCCCAGCATTTT.

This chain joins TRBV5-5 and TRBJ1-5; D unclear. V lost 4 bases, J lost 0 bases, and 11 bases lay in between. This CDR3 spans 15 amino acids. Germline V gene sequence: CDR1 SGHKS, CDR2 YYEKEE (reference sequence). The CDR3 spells CASSATGDSNQPQHF. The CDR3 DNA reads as TGTGCCAGCAGCGCGACGGGAGATAGCAATCAGCCCCAGCATTTT. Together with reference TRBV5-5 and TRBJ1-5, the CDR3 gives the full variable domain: DAGVTQSPTHLIKTRGQQVTLRCSPISGHKSVSWYQQVLGQGPQFIFQYYEKEERGRGNFPDRFSARQFPNYSSELNVNALLLGDSALYLCASSATGDSNQPQHFGDGTRLSIL.

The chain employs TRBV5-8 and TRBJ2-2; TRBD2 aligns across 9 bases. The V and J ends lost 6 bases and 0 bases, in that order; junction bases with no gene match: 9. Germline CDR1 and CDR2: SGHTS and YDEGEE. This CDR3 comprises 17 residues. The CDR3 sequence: CASNTGGTSTNTGELFF. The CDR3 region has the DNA TGTGCCAGCAACACGGGCGGGACTAGCACGAACACCGGGGAGCTGTTTTTT.

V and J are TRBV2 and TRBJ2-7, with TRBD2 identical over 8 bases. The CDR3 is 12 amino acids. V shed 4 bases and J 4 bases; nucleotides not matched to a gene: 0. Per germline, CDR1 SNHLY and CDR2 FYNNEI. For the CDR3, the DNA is TGTGCCAGCAGTGGACTAGCGTACGAGCAGTACTTC. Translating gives CASSGLAYEQYF.

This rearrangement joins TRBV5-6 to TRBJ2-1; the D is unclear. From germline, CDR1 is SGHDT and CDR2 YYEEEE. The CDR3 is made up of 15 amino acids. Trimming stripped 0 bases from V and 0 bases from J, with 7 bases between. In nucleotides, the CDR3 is TGTGCCAGCAGCTTGGGCCTACTCTCCTACAATGAGCAGTTCTTC. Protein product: CASSLGLLSYNEQFF.

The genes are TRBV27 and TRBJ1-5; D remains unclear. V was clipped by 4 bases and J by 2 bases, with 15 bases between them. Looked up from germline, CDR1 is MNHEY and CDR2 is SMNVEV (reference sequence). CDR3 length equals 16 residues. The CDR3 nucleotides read TGTGCCAGCAGTTACTGGCCCCCTGAGGGCAATCAGCCCCAGCATTTT. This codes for CASSYWPPEGNQPQHF.

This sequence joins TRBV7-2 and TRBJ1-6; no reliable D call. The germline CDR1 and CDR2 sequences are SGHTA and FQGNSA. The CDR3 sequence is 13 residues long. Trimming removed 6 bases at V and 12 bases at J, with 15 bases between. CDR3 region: CASSLNTAVPLHF. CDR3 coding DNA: TGTGCCAGCAGTTTGAATACGGCGGTACCCCTCCACTTT.